These 11 T cell receptor beta chains came from one sample sequenced in a study of shared clonotypes between healthy human individuals. Naive CD8 cells lacked CD45RO and underwent positive selection for CCR7, leaving out terminally differentiated effector memory CD45RA+ cells. Clones were sequenced by immunoSEQ multiplex PCR, and TCRdb holds only the in-frame ones, with some missing. Of roughly 570,000 clones in the sample, roughly 98% were seen once. The sequencing sample was made of naive CD8+ T cells sorted from blood. These receptor sequences come from a man aged 30 to 39 in good health.

This clone was detected once. This rearrangement joins TRBV28 to TRBJ1-5; 7 bases line up with TRBD1. Germline V gene data show CDR1 as MDHEN and CDR2 as SYDVKM. V dropped 7 bases and J dropped 2; count of bases not matched to a gene: 11. This CDR3 is 16 amino acids long. CDR3 protein: CASTLTGIIGNQPQHF. CDR3 sequence (DNA): TGTGCCAGCACCCTGACAGGGATTATAGGCAATCAGCCCCAGCATTTT. The entire variable domain, with the rest obtained from reference TRBV28 and TRBJ1-5, is as follows: DVKVTQSSRYLVKRTGEKVFLECVQDMDHENMFWYRQDPGLGLRLIYFSYDVKMKEKGDIPEGYSVSREKKERFSLILESASTNQTSMYLCASTLTGIIGNQPQHFGDGTRLSIL.

The chain uses TRBV7-8 and TRBJ2-2; tentative D call: TRBD2 (5 bases). The V end lost 7 bases, the J end lost 7 bases, and 7 bases lay between the germline ends. The CDR3 runs to 11 residues. Germline CDR1 and CDR2: SGHVS and FQNEAQ. DNA of the CDR3: TGTGCCAGCATCGCGGGCGGGGAGCTGTTTTTT. This gives the protein CASIAGGELFF.

This clone was seen a single time. The chain couples TRBV10-3 to TRBJ2-5; D gene ambiguous. V was trimmed by 3 bases and J by 2 bases, leaving 7 bases between them. Germline V gene lookup returns CDR1 ENHRY and CDR2 SYGVKD. The CDR3 totals 13 residues. DNA for the CDR3: TGTGCCATCAGTGATCTTACTCAAGAGACCCAGTACTTC. Encoded protein: CAISDLTQETQYF.

The chain is built from TRBV2 and TRBJ2-1, with TRBD2 matching over 9 bases. V dropped 10 bases and J dropped 6; count of bases not matched to a gene: 13. The CDR3 runs to 15 residues. CDR1 and CDR2 from the germline V gene are SNHLY and FYNNEI. The CDR3 spells CAIPTLREGLNEQFF. The CDR3, as DNA: TGTGCCATCCCGACCCTGCGGGAGGGCCTCAATGAGCAGTTCTTC. Full variable domain (remainder filled in from reference TRBV2 and TRBJ2-1): EPEVTQTPSHQVTQMGQEVILRCVPISNHLYFYWYRQILGQKVEFLVSFYNNEISEKSEIFDDQFSVERPDGSNFTLKIRSTKLEDSAMYFCAIPTLREGLNEQFFGPGTRLTVL.

The gene calls are TRBV19 and TRBJ1-5, with 10 bases that match TRBD1. Germline loops: CDR1 LNHDA, CDR2 SQIVND (reference sequence). This CDR3 has 15 amino acids. The ends lost 7 bases at V and 2 bases at J; junction bases unmatched: 5. Written as DNA, the CDR3 is TGTGCCAGTAAGGACAGGGGGTATGGCAATCAGCCCCAGCATTTT. Residues: CASKDRGYGNQPQHF.

The chain couples TRBV27 to TRBJ2-1; 7 positions match TRBD2. Germline V lookup: CDR1 MNHEY, CDR2 SMNVEV (reference sequence). CDR3 length: 14 residues. V shed 7 bases and J 5 bases; nucleotides not matched to a gene: 8. DNA for the CDR3: TGTGCCAGCAAGCGGACTAGTATGGACAATGAGCAGTTCTTC. This encodes CASKRTSMDNEQFF.

With respect to this clone: Other nucleotide sequences from this sample produce the same CDR3. This chain joins TRBV2 and TRBJ2-7; 8 nucleotides line up with TRBD2. The CDR3 spans 12 residues. The ends lost 7 bases at V and 2 bases at J; junction bases unmatched: 1. The germline CDR1 and CDR2 sequences are SNHLY and FYNNEI. The CDR3 sequence: CASIGRAYEQYF. The CDR3, as DNA: TGTGCCAGCATCGGGAGGGCCTACGAGCAGTACTTC.

The J gene is TRBJ2-7, the V gene TRBV2; unclear D gene. Germline CDR1 reads SNHLY; CDR2 reads FYNNEI. Trimming took off 4 bases at V and 4 bases at J, with 14 bases between the two ends. The CDR3 length is 14 residues. CDR3 sequence reads: CASSGPRNPYEQYF. The CDR3 DNA is TGTGCCAGCAGTGGCCCACGAAACCCATACGAGCAGTACTTC.

This rearrangement joins TRBV7-9 to TRBJ1-3; D remains unclear. Trimming shortened V by 1 base and J by 2 bases, and 18 bases separated the two germline ends. This CDR3 is 18 amino acids long. Germline assignment: CDR1 SEHNR and CDR2 FQNEAQ (reference sequence). The CDR3 reads CASSLEADPTATGNTIYF. CDR3 nucleotide sequence: TGTGCCAGCAGCTTAGAGGCCGACCCCACGGCCACTGGAAACACCATATATTTT.

The CDR3 is CASSPYTSSYEQYF. CDR3 DNA: TGTGCCAGCAGTCCCTACACGAGCTCCTACGAGCAGTACTTC. The chain recombines TRBV27 with TRBJ2-7; D ambiguous. V was shortened by 5 bases and J by 0 bases, with 11 bases between the two germline ends. The CDR3 is 14 residues long. Germline V gene sequence: CDR1 MNHEY, CDR2 SMNVEV (reference sequence).

This clone showed up just once. The chain's CDR3 is CASSPGTYEQYF. The CDR3 nucleotides read TGTGCCAGCAGCCCCGGGACCTACGAGCAGTACTTC. J is TRBJ2-7 and V is TRBV5-4, with D perhaps TRBD2 (5 bases). The CDR3 loop spans 12 amino acids. Germline CDR1 is SGHNT and CDR2 is YYREEE (reference sequence). V lost 4 bases and J 2 bases, leaving 7 bases between the germline ends.